The present TCR beta chain was sequenced within a study of cytomegalovirus exposure and HLA in healthy donors. Germline V gene lookup returns CDR1 SGDLS and CDR2 YYNGEE. This CDR3 spans 15 amino acids. After removal of 0 bases from V and 4 bases from J, the junction contained 5 bases not matched to a gene. 60 Vbeta and 13 Jbeta primers were used in PCR. TCRdb's copy holds only in-frame clones and misses some; the assay was immunoSEQ multiplex PCR. The table lists some 100,000 clones, approximately 76% of them singletons, with 7.7% in the top ten. Study outcomes and limitations: Across all donors, roughly uniform sequencing depth was an assumption of the presence/absence analyses.

This clone appeared a few times. Its antigen is not known. Material for sequencing was PBMCs. V and J are TRBV9 and TRBJ1-2; 8 positions match TRBD1. The TCR originated in a woman aged 45-65 years in good health and CMV-seropositive. CDR3 amino acids: CASSVERTGTYGYTF. The CDR3 nucleotides are TGTGCCAGCAGCGTAGAGCGGACAGGGACCTATGGCTACACCTTC.